The 18 T cell receptor beta chains below all came from one sample that was sequenced in a study of CD8 T cell repertoires and HIV-1 epitope variants. These receptors have no known antigen. Assay used: immunoSEQ multiplex PCR; TCRdb lists only in-frame clones, some missing. The table records more than 6,500 clones, more than 55% of them present only once. The specimen sequenced was cultured CD8+ T cells derived from PBMCs. The receptors were gathered from a male donor with HIV.

The chain joins TRBV6-1 to TRBJ2-1, with TRBD2 matching over 7 bases. After removal of 0 bases from V and 4 bases from J, the junction contained 9 bases not matched to a gene. Germline V gives CDR1 MNHNS, CDR2 SASEGT. The CDR3 runs 17 residues. DNA for the CDR3: TGTGCCAGCAGTGAAGCGCAGGGCGGGGGAGTGTACAATGAGCAGTTCTTC. Its protein is CASSEAQGGGVYNEQFF.

The chain couples TRBV15 to TRBJ1-5, with a weak D call TRBD1 (6 bases). CDR3 size: 15 residues. Germline values: CDR1 LNHNV, CDR2 YYDKDF (reference sequence). V was clipped by 1 base and J by 3 bases, with 10 bases between them. CDR3 sequence (DNA): TGTGCCACCAGCAGAGTTGCAGGGGACAATCAGCCCCAGCATTTT. Its protein is CATSRVAGDNQPQHF.

The rearrangement links TRBV11-2 to TRBJ1-3, with D perhaps matching TRBD1 (5 bases). The germline V gene encodes CDR1 SGHAT and CDR2 FQNNGV. The ends were cut back, 3 bases at V and 0 bases at J, with 15 bases in the middle. There are 17 residues in the CDR3. The CDR3 loop reads CASSFPSQGNSGNTIYF. CDR3 sequence (DNA): TGTGCCAGCAGCTTCCCCTCGCAGGGTAACTCTGGAAACACCATATATTTT.

This sequence joins TRBV6-6 and TRBJ2-7; D not certain. The germline CDR1 and CDR2 sequences are MNHNY and SVGAGI (reference sequence). The CDR3 has 14 amino acids. The ends were cut back, 3 bases at V and 2 bases at J, with 11 bases in the middle. The CDR3 region is CASSYSGPTYEQYF. For the CDR3, the DNA is TGTGCCAGCAGTTATTCCGGGCCCACCTACGAGCAGTACTTC.

The table lists this clone with a few counts. A read error may account for a junction end that differs from germline. The chain uses TRBV6-1 and TRBJ1-6; a weak D match, TRBD1 (6 bases). Germline lookup yields CDR1 MNHNS and CDR2 SASEGT. The CDR3 is made up of 14 amino acids. For the CDR3, the DNA is TGTGCCAGCGGTGAGACAGGTATCGACTCACCCCTCCACTTT. Translated: CASGETGIDSPLHF.

The sample holds a few counts of this clone. V and J are TRBV27 and TRBJ2-1, with TRBD2 as a possible D gene (5 bases). V was pared by 2 bases and J by 0 bases, with 8 bases between. The CDR3 length is 15 residues. CDR1 and CDR2 from the germline V gene are MNHEY and SMNVEV (reference sequence). The CDR3 bases are TGTGCCAGCAGTTTAGTCGGGGACTCCTACAATGAGCAGTTCTTC. Translated: CASSLVGDSYNEQFF.

This chain uses TRBV7-9 with TRBJ2-1; D perhaps matches TRBD1 (6 bases). The germline V gene encodes CDR1 SEHNR and CDR2 FQNEAQ (reference sequence). Trimming removed 5 bases at V and 10 bases at J, with 12 bases between. This CDR3 region has 12 residues. Here the CDR3 reads CASSPPGVEQFF. DNA for the CDR3: TGTGCCAGCAGCCCGCCAGGGGTCGAGCAGTTCTTC.

This chain joins TRBV14 and TRBJ2-3, with 10 bases that match TRBD2. V gave up 0 bases and J gave up 2 bases; unmatched junction bases: 5. The CDR3 spans 17 residues. In germline, CDR1 is SGHDN, CDR2 FVKESK. For the CDR3, the DNA is TGTGCCAGCAGCCAAGACGAAGCGGGGGGGACCACAGATACGCAGTATTTT. The encoded protein is CASSQDEAGGTTDTQYF. Based on the CDR3 plus reference TRBV14 and TRBJ2-3, the full variable domain is EAGVTQFPSHSVIEKGQTVTLRCDPISGHDNLYWYRRVMGKEIKFLLHFVKESKQDESGMPNNRFLAERTGGTYSTLKVQPAELEDSGVYFCASSQDEAGGTTDTQYFGPGTRLTVL.

The V and J genes are TRBV6-1 and TRBJ2-7; the D is unclear. The length of the CDR3 is 15 residues. The V end was cut by 5 bases, the J end by 0 bases, with 14 bases between. Germline CDR1 MNHNS, CDR2 SASEGT. The CDR3 bases are TGTGCCAGCAGTCCCCCCGAGAAGGCCTCCTACGAGCAGTACTTC. Residues: CASSPPEKASYEQYF.

This chain joins TRBV7-2 and TRBJ2-1; TRBD2 matches at 15 bases. The CDR3 is 14 residues long. The germline gives CDR1 SGHTA, CDR2 FQGNSA. J was trimmed by 9 bases and V by 5 bases; bases with no gene match: 2. CDR3 in amino acids: CASSGGLAGGEQFF. CDR3 DNA: TGTGCCAGCAGCGGGGGACTAGCGGGAGGTGAGCAGTTCTTC. The whole variable domain, remainder taken from reference TRBV7-2 and TRBJ2-1, is GAGVSQSPSNKVTEKGKDVELRCDPISGHTALYWYRQSLGQGLEFLIYFQGNSAPDKSGLPSDRFSAERTGGSVSTLTIQRTQQEDSAVYLCASSGGLAGGEQFFGPGTRLTVL.

This chain connects TRBV27 to TRBJ2-5; D might be TRBD1 (6 bases). The ends were cut back, 2 bases at V and 5 bases at J, with 6 bases in the middle. CDR3 length equals 12 residues. CDR1 and CDR2 from the germline V gene are MNHEY and SMNVEV (reference sequence). DNA of the CDR3: TGTGCCAGCAGTTTAACAGGGGAGACCCAGTACTTC. Translation gives CASSLTGETQYF.

V usage is TRBV11-2 and J usage is TRBJ2-1; 7 nucleotides agree with TRBD2. The J segment lost 7 bases and the V segment lost 5 bases, leaving 8 bases of the junction unmatched. The CDR3 spans 14 residues. Germline V gives CDR1 SGHAT, CDR2 FQNNGV. CDR3 residues: CASSRGRGNNEQFF. The CDR3 nucleotides read TGTGCCAGCAGCCGGGGGAGGGGAAATAATGAGCAGTTCTTC.

This chain uses TRBV27 with TRBJ2-5; 7 bases align to TRBD2. CDR3 length: 15 residues. Germline V gene data show CDR1 as MNHEY and CDR2 as SMNVEV (reference sequence). With V trimmed by 6 bases and J by 3 bases, 10 bases remained unmatched. Written as DNA, the CDR3 is TGTGCCAGCAGGGAAGGCCTAGCGGTTGAAGAGACCCAGTACTTC. This codes for CASREGLAVEETQYF.

V usage is TRBV7-6 and J usage is TRBJ2-7; D remains ambiguous. The germline V and J ends were trimmed by 2 bases and 5 bases, with 13 bases remaining between them. This CDR3 region has 14 residues. Germline V gene lookup returns CDR1 SGHVS and CDR2 FNYEAQ. CDR3 coding DNA: TGTGCCAGCAGCTTACCTACGGGTGGGCACGAGCAGTACTTC. Protein product: CASSLPTGGHEQYF.

The table lists this clone with a few counts. The chain combines TRBV13 with TRBJ1-1, with 7 nucleotides matching TRBD1. With V trimmed by 5 bases and J by 0 bases, 6 bases remained unmatched. This CDR3 comprises 15 residues. Germline V CDR1 and CDR2: PRHDT, FYEKMQ (reference sequence). DNA for the CDR3: TGTGCCAGCAGCCTCGACAGGGTCATGAACACTGAAGCTTTCTTT. Its protein is CASSLDRVMNTEAFF.

Only one count was recorded for this clone. The chain has TRBV11-1 and TRBJ1-2; 7 nucleotides match TRBD1. Germline V gene data show CDR1 as SGHAT and CDR2 as FQDESV (reference sequence). This CDR3 region has 14 residues. The ends lost 5 bases at V and 4 bases at J; junction bases unmatched: 7. CDR3 bases: TGTGCCAGCAGCGTCCGACAGGGAGTCTATGGCTACACCTTC. It encodes CASSVRQGVYGYTF.

This clone occurred a few times. This chain joins TRBV27 and TRBJ1-2; 10 nucleotides line up with TRBD1. Germline loops: CDR1 MNHEY, CDR2 SMNVEV (reference sequence). The CDR3 has 14 amino acids. V was clipped by 5 bases and J by 8 bases; unmatched bases: 8. The CDR3: CASSATGGFGGYTF. The CDR3 coding sequence is TGTGCCAGCAGTGCGACAGGGGGCTTTGGCGGCTACACCTTC.

In the case of this clone: At one of its ends the junction is not consistent with the germline gene, which may arise from a read error. V and J are TRBV5-1 and TRBJ2-3, with 7 bases matching TRBD2. The CDR3 has 16 residues. The V gene's germline CDR1 is SGHRS and CDR2 YFSETQ. CDR3: CASGLGEGPGADTQYF. CDR3 DNA: TGCGCCAGCGGCTTAGGGGAGGGCCCTGGGGCAGATACGCAGTATTTT.